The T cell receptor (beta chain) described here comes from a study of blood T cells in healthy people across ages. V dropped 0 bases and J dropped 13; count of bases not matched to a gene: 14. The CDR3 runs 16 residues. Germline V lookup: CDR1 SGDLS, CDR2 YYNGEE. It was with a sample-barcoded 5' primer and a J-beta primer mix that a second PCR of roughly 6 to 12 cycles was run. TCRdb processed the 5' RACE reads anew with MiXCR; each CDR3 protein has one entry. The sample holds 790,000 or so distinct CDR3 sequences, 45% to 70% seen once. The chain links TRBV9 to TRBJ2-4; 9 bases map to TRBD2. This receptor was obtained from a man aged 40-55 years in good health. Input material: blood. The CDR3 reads CASSVGAGGNYNEQYF. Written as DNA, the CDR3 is TGTGCCAGCAGCGTAGGGGCGGGGGGGAACTACAATGAGCAGTACTTC.